This T cell receptor (beta chain) is from a study of T cell responses to AZD1222 COVID-19 vaccine. The study's findings and limits: Along spike, vaccine-associated CD4 TCRs were found throughout, with dominance at 160-218 and 743-854. Close to half of all spike-specific TCRs reportedly target regions of the variants that are unmutated.

TCRdb's copy holds only in-frame clones and misses some; the assay was immunoSEQ multiplex PCR. The table lists 120,000 or so clones, about 90% of them singletons, with about 8.3% in the top ten. This CDR3 has 12 amino acids. The V gene's germline CDR1 is SGHKS and CDR2 YYEKEE (reference sequence). V shed 1 base and J shed 7 bases, with 9 bases lying between them. About this clone itself: As yet, its antigen is unknown.

The source was peripheral blood, collected on day 0 of AZD1222 vaccination. The chain has TRBV5-5 and TRBJ2-7; no reliable D call. This receptor was identified in an adult in good health. The CDR3 nucleotides are TGTGCCAGCAGCTTGCAGACCCGGGAGCAGTACTTC. Translated, it gives CASSLQTREQYF.